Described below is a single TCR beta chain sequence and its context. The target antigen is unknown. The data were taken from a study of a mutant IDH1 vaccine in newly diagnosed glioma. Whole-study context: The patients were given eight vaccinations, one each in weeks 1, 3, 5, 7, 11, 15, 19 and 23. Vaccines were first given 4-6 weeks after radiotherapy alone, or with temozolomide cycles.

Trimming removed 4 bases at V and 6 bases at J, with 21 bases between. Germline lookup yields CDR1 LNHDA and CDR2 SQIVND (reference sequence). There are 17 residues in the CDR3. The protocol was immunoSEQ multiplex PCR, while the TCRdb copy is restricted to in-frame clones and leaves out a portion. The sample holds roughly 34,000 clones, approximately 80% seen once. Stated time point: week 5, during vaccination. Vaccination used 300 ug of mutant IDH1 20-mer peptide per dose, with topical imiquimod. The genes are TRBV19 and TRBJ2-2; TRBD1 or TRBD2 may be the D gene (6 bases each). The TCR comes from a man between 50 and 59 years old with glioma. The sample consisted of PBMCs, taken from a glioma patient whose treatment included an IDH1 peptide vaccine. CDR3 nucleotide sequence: TGTGCCAGTAGTAAATTCGGGTCCGGGGGCGGGTCCGGGGAGCTGTTTTTT. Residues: CASSKFGSGGGSGELFF.